This T cell receptor (beta chain) was recorded in a study of tumor and adjacent non-tumor tissue in lung cancer. Study as a whole: Patients comprised 12 adenocarcinoma, 2 squamous cell carcinoma and 1 small cell lung cancer.

Concerning this clonotype: Its antigen is still unknown. Compared with germline, one end of the junction differs, possibly owing to a read error.

No cell sorting was done before RNA was extracted from the tissue. A modified ARM-PCR protocol with three rounds of nested PCR amplified TCRbeta. TCRdb independently ran MiXCR on the multiplex PCR reads; one entry per CDR3 protein. This sample has about 200,000 distinct CDR3 sequences, with about 76% found just once. The study, taken as a whole, reports: Normal lung showed higher cumulative top 100 clone frequency than tumor.

This CDR3 has 12 amino acids. Germline lookup yields CDR1 DFQATT and CDR2 SNEGSKA (reference sequence). The sample taken for sequencing was lung tumor tissue. The TCR sequence derives from a man aged 55 to 69 with non-small cell lung cancer. J is TRBJ2-1 and V is TRBV20-1; 7 nucleotides match TRBD2. CDR3 DNA: TGTAGTGCTAGCGGCCCGAACCATGATCAGTTCTTC. Its translation is CSASGPNHDQFF.